This is a list of T cell receptor beta chains from one sample in a study of cytomegalovirus exposure and HLA in healthy donors. Some clones are missing from TCRdb's copy, which holds only in-frame ones; the method was immunoSEQ multiplex PCR. The sample has around 130,000 clones, about 8% seen once. Sequencing was performed on PBMCs. The receptors derive from a woman between 35 and 50 years old in good health and CMV-seropositive. Each CDR3 is given with its conserved first and last residue. A D gene is named only where the DNA matches it firmly. Clone size is not always given. Where it is, it says once, few, many or a class for expanded clones.

D | J | V | size | CDR3 | DNA
. | TRBJ2-3 | TRBV6-1 | few | CASSEVSGSTDTQYF | TGTGCCAGCAGTGAAGTAAGCGGGAGCACAGATACGCAGTATTTT
TRBD1 | TRBJ1-1 | TRBV5-1 | few | CASSLADRGRYAEAFF | TGCGCCAGCAGCTTGGCGGACAGGGGGCGATACGCTGAAGCTTTCTTT
. | TRBJ2-2 | TRBV29-1 | few | CSVVETRLTGELFF | TGCAGCGTTGTCGAGACTAGATTGACCGGGGAGCTGTTTTTT
TRBD2 | TRBJ2-5 | TRBV2 | . | CASMVAGIQETQYF | TGTGCCAGCATGGTAGCGGGGATCCAAGAGACCCAGTACTTC
. | TRBJ1-5 | TRBV28 | few | CASSLSTSNQPQHF | TGTGCCAGCAGTCTGAGTACTAGCAATCAGCCCCAGCATTTT
. | TRBJ1-1 | TRBV2 | . | CASIRQPNTEAFF | TGTGCCAGCATTCGACAGCCGAACACTGAAGCTTTCTTT
. | TRBJ1-5 | TRBV10-3 | . | CAIRETTNQPQHF | TGTGCCATTCGGGAAACTACTAATCAGCCCCAGCATTTT
TRBD1 | TRBJ1-6 | TRBV6-5 | few | CASRNPGTGPSPLHF | TGTGCCAGCAGGAACCCCGGGACAGGGCCTTCACCCCTCCACTTT
. | TRBJ2-7 | TRBV5-1 | . | CASSPKRDITYEQYF | TGCGCCAGCAGCCCAAAGAGGGACATCACCTACGAGCAGTACTTC
TRBD2 | TRBJ2-5 | TRBV10-3 | . | CAIRETSGGASETQYF | TGTGCCATCAGGGAGACTAGCGGGGGGGCCTCCGAGACCCAGTACTTC
. | TRBJ1-2 | TRBV5-1 | . | CASSSVVGHGYTF | TGCGCCAGCAGTAGCGTTGTGGGCCATGGCTACACCTTC
TRBD1 | TRBJ2-1 | TRBV12-5 | many | CASGLDTGAAYNEQFF | TGTGCTAGTGGTTTGGACACAGGGGCCGCTTACAATGAGCAGTTCTTC
TRBD1 | TRBJ1-1 | TRBV5-4 | . | CATQRGQGDTEAFF | TGTGCCACCCAGAGAGGGCAGGGGGACACTGAAGCTTTCTTT
. | TRBJ1-1 | TRBV5-6 | few | CASSFGTGRTLETEAFF | TGTGCCAGCAGCTTCGGCACAGGGCGAACCTTGGAGACTGAAGCTTTCTTT
TRBD1 | TRBJ1-1 | TRBV19 | . | CASSIGGQMNTEAFF | TGTGCCAGTAGTATAGGGGGACAGATGAACACTGAAGCTTTCTTT
TRBD1 | TRBJ2-2 | TRBV30 | . | CAWGAGGHGELFF | TGTGCCTGGGGAGCAGGGGGCCACGGGGAGCTGTTTTTT
. | TRBJ2-7 | TRBV7-9 | few | CASSPRAYEQYF | TGTGCCAGCAGCCCCCGGGCCTACGAGCAGTACTTC
TRBD1 | TRBJ2-2 | TRBV18 | few | CASSPRTGDNTGELFF | TGTGCCAGCTCACCCCGGACAGGGGATAACACCGGGGAGCTGTTTTTT
. | TRBJ2-2 | TRBV6-5 | . | CASSYIGATGELFF | TGTGCCAGCAGTTATATCGGAGCCACCGGGGAGCTGTTTTTT
TRBD2 | TRBJ2-3 | TRBV27 | few | CASGRLAGGTDTQYF | TGTGCCAGCGGTCGACTAGCGGGGGGAACAGATACGCAGTATTTT
. | TRBJ2-2 | TRBV7-3 | . | CASSPGQMRAGELFF | TGTGCCAGCAGCCCCGGACAGATGAGGGCCGGGGAGCTGTTTTTT
TRBD1 | TRBJ1-2 | TRBV10-3 | . | CAIKDRGRGNYGYTF | TGTGCCATCAAGGACAGGGGGCGAGGGAACTATGGCTACACCTTC
. | TRBJ2-1 | TRBV19 | few | CATWGVYNEQFF | TGTGCCACGTGGGGGGTTTACAATGAGCAGTTCTTC
TRBD1 | TRBJ1-3 | TRBV7-2 | few | CASSLAGGQGDYSTIYF | TGTGCCAGCAGCTTAGCGGGGGGACAGGGAGATTATAGCACCATATATTTT
TRBD1 | TRBJ2-3 | TRBV4-1 | few | CASSLMTGGLDTQYF | TGCGCCAGCAGCCTAATGACAGGGGGCTTGGATACGCAGTATTTT
TRBD1 | TRBJ1-2 | TRBV10-2 | . | CASSDQGANGYTF | TGCGCCAGCAGTGACCAGGGGGCGAATGGCTACACCTTC
. | TRBJ2-7 | TRBV18 | few | CASSPGAALSYEQYF | TGTGCCAGCTCACCAGGGGCAGCTCTATCCTACGAGCAGTACTTC
. | TRBJ2-7 | TRBV10-3 | . | CAIRVAGDSYEQYF | TGTGCCATCAGGGTGGCAGGGGACTCCTACGAGCAGTACTTC
. | TRBJ2-1 | TRBV5-1 | few | CASTDTALRNEQFF | TGCGCCAGTACGGACACTGCTCTCCGCAATGAGCAGTTCTTC
TRBD1 | TRBJ2-7 | TRBV19 | few | CASSIWDRAYEQYF | TGTGCCAGTAGTATCTGGGACAGGGCCTACGAGCAGTACTTC
TRBD1 | TRBJ2-7 | TRBV7-9 | . | CASSTGGPGGEQYF | TGTGCCAGCAGCACAGGGGGGCCCGGGGGAGAGCAGTACTTC
. | TRBJ1-2 | TRBV7-2 | few | CASSLGYSGRSTGGYTF | TGTGCCAGCAGCTTAGGTTACTCAGGGCGTTCAACGGGTGGCTACACCTTC
TRBD1 | TRBJ1-2 | TRBV5-1 | . | CASSFQTGQGARVYGYTF | TGCGCCAGCAGCTTTCAAACGGGACAGGGGGCGCGAGTGTATGGCTACACCTTC
TRBD2 | TRBJ2-7 | TRBV5-1 | few | CASSLAGTSGGYEQYF | TGCGCCAGCAGCTTGGCGGGGACTAGCGGGGGGTACGAGCAGTACTTC
. | TRBJ1-4 | TRBV2 | few | CASSEAAGVEKLFF | TGTGCCAGCAGTGAAGCGGCAGGGGTTGAAAAACTGTTTTTT
. | TRBJ1-1 | TRBV7-9 | few | CASSSTIQGNTEAFF | TGTGCCAGCAGCTCTACTATACAGGGGAACACTGAAGCTTTCTTT
. | TRBJ1-2 | TRBV6-5 | . | CASSSHRFDRIHGYTF | TGTGCCAGCAGTTCCCATAGATTTGACAGGATCCATGGCTACACCTTC
. | TRBJ1-1 | TRBV6-1 | . | CASFRTGENTEAFF | TGTGCCAGCTTCAGAACCGGGGAGAACACTGAAGCTTTCTTT
TRBD1 | TRBJ1-1 | TRBV11-3 | few | CASSPDRDTEAFF | TGTGCCAGCAGCCCGGACAGGGACACTGAAGCTTTCTTT
TRBD2 | TRBJ2-2 | TRBV4-2 | . | CASSQEPSGGLGTGELFF | TGTGCCAGCAGCCAAGAGCCTAGCGGGGGTCTAGGCACCGGGGAGCTGTTTTTT
. | TRBJ2-7 | TRBV6-1 | few | CASISTGRTYEQYF | TGTGCCAGCATTTCGACAGGTCGTACCTACGAGCAGTACTTC
. | TRBJ1-2 | TRBV15 | . | CATSTPTGRVNYGYTF | TGTGCCACCAGCACACCGACAGGAAGGGTAAACTATGGCTACACCTTC
. | TRBJ1-5 | TRBV10-3 | few | CAISAHDGGPGNQPQHF | TGTGCCATCAGTGCGCATGACGGGGGGCCGGGCAATCAGCCCCAGCATTTT
. | TRBJ2-3 | TRBV5-4 | . | CASSLGPSFPSAVTDTQYF | TGTGCCAGCAGCTTGGGGCCCTCCTTCCCCTCCGCCGTCACAGATACGCAGTATTTT
TRBD1 | TRBJ1-2 | TRBV6-5 | few | CASGWTGDMNYGYTF | TGTGCCAGCGGTTGGACAGGGGACATGAACTATGGCTACACCTTC
. | TRBJ1-2 | TRBV6-5 | . | CASRNREGWYGYTF | TGTGCCAGCAGGAACCGGGAGGGATGGTATGGCTACACCTTC
. | TRBJ1-2 | TRBV19 | . | CASSAERQFNYGYTF | TGTGCCAGTAGTGCCGAAAGACAGTTTAACTATGGCTACACCTTC
TRBD2 | TRBJ2-3 | TRBV28 | few | CASSLSASGGGTDTQYF | TGTGCCAGCAGTTTGTCGGCTAGCGGGGGGGGCACAGATACGCAGTATTTT
. | TRBJ2-6 | TRBV11-2 | few | CASSLVRVSGANVLTF | TGTGCCAGCAGCTTAGTGCGGGTCTCTGGGGCCAACGTCCTGACTTTC
. | TRBJ1-1 | TRBV2 | few | CASSARRAEGVPFF | TGTGCCAGCAGTGCTCGGAGGGCCGAGGGTGTGCCTTTCTTT
TRBD2 | TRBJ2-1 | TRBV14 | . | CASSQGLAGYNEQFF | TGTGCCAGCAGCCAAGGGCTAGCGGGCTACAATGAGCAGTTCTTC
TRBD1 | TRBJ2-3 | TRBV10-3 | few | CAISYGQGDADTQYF | TGTGCCATCAGTTACGGACAGGGGGACGCAGATACGCAGTATTTT
TRBD2 | TRBJ2-5 | TRBV25-1 | . | CASSEFESGGPETQYF | TGTGCCAGCAGTGAATTCGAGAGCGGGGGGCCCGAGACCCAGTACTTC
TRBD1 | TRBJ1-2 | TRBV5-4 | few | CASRDSSNYGYTF | TGTGCCAGTCGGGACAGCTCTAACTATGGCTACACCTTC
. | TRBJ2-6 | TRBV28 | . | CASNFGGSGANVLTF | TGTGCCAGCAACTTCGGGGGCTCTGGGGCCAACGTCCTGACTTTC
TRBD1 | TRBJ1-5 | TRBV2 | few | CASSAQDRGGWPQHF | TGTGCCAGCAGCGCCCAGGACAGGGGGGGGTGGCCCCAGCATTTT
TRBD1 | TRBJ2-7 | TRBV2 | few | CASSGDRGVYEQYF | TGTGCCAGCAGTGGGGACAGGGGGGTCTACGAGCAGTACTTC
. | TRBJ1-3 | TRBV27 | few | CASSLGGEGNTIYF | TGTGCCAGCAGTTTAGGGGGGGAAGGAAACACCATATATTTT
. | TRBJ2-6 | TRBV30 | . | CAWSAGLGANVLTF | TGTGCCTGGAGTGCAGGGCTTGGGGCCAACGTCCTGACTTTC
. | TRBJ1-4 | TRBV9 | few | CASSVAGVEKKLFF | TGTGCCAGCAGCGTGGCAGGGGTTGAAAAAAAACTGTTTTTT